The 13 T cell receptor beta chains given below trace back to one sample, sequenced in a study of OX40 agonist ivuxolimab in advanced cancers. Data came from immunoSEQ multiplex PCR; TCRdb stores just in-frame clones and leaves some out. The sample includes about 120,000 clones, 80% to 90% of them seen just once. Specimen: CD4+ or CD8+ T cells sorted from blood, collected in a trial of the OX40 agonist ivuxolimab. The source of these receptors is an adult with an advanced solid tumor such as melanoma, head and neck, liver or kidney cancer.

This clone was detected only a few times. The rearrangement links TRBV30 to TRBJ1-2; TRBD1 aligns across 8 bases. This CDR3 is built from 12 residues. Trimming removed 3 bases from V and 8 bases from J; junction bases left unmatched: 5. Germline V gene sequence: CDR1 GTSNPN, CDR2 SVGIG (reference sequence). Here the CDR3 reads CAWRHRDRGYTF. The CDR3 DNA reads TGTGCCTGGAGACACCGGGACAGGGGCTACACCTTC.

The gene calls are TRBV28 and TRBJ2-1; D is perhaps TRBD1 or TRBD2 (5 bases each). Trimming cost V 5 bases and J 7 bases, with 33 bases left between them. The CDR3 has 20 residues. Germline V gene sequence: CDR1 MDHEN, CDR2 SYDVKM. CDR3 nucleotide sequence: TGTGCCAGCAGTATCGTCGCGAGTGTTTATGGGACCGGGCCATCTAATGAGCAGTTCTTC. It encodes CASSIVASVYGTGPSNEQFF.

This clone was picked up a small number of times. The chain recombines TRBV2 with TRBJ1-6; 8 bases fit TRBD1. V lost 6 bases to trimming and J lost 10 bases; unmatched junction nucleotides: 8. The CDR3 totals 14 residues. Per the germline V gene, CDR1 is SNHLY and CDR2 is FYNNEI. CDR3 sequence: CASSDRGVGSPLHF. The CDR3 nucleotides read TGTGCCAGCAGCGACAGGGGTGTAGGGTCACCCCTCCACTTT.

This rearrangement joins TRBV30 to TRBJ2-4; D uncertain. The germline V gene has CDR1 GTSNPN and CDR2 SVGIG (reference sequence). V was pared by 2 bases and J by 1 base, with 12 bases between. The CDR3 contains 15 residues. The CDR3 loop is CAWSQEGRAKNIQYF. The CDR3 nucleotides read TGTGCCTGGAGTCAGGAAGGCAGGGCCAAAAACATTCAGTACTTC. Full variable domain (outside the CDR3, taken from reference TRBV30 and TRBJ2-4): SQTIHQWPATLVQPVGSPLSLECTVEGTSNPNLYWYRQAAGRGLQLLFYSVGIGQISSEVPQNLSASRPQDRQFILSSKKLLLSDSGFYLCAWSQEGRAKNIQYFGAGTRLSVL.

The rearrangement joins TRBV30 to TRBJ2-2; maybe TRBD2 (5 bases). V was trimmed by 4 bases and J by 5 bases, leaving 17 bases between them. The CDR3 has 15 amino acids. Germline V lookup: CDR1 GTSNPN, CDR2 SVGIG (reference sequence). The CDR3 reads CAWKVTGGGTGELFF. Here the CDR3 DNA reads TGTGCCTGGAAGGTAACGGGTGGCGGGACCGGGGAGCTGTTTTTT.

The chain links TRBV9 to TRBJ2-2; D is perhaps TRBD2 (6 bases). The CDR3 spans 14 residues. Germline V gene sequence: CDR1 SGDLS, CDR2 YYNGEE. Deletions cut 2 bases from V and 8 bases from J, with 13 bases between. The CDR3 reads CASSVSGGWGELFF. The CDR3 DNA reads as TGTGCCAGCAGCGTTAGCGGAGGATGGGGGGAGCTGTTTTTT. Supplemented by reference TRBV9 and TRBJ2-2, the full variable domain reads DSGVTQTPKHLITATGQRVTLRCSPRSGDLSVYWYQQSLDQGLQFLIQYYNGEERAKGNILERFSAQQFPDLHSELNLSSLELGDSALYFCASSVSGGWGELFFGEGSRLTVL.

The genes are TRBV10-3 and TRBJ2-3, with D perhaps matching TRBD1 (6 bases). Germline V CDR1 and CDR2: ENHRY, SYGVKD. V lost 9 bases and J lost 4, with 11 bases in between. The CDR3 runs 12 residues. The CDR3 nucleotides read TGTGCCATTCAGGGGACGGCAGATACGCAGTATTTT. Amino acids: CAIQGTADTQYF.

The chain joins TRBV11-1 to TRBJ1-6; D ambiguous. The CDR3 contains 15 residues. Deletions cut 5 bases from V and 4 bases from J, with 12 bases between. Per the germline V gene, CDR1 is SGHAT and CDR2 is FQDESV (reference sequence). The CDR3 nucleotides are TGTGCCAGCAGCCTCGTAGGCCCTTATAATTCACCCCTCCACTTT. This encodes CASSLVGPYNSPLHF.

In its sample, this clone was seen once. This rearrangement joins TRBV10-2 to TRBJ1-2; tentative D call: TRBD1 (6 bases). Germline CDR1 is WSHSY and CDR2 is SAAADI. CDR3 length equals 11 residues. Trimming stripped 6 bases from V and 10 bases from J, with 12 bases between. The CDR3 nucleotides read TGCGCCAGCAGAGAGGACAGCCACTACACCTTC. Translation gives CASREDSHYTF.

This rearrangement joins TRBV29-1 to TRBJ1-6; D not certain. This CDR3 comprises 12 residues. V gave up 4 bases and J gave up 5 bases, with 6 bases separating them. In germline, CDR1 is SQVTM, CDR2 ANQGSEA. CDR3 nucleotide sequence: TGCAGCGTTGCGACCAATAATTCACCCCTCCACTTT. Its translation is CSVATNNSPLHF.

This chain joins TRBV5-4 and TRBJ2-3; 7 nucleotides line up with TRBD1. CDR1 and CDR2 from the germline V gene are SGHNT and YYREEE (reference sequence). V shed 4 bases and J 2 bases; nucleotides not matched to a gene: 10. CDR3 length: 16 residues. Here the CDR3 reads CASSAITGTVTDTQYF. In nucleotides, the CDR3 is TGTGCCAGCAGCGCAATAACTGGGACAGTCACAGATACGCAGTATTTT.

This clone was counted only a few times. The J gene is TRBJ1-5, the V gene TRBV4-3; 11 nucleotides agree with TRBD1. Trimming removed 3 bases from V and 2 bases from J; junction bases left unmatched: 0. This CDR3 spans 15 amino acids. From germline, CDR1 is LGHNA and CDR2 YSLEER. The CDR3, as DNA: TGCGCCAGCAGCCAGGGACAGGGGGGCAATCAGCCCCAGCATTTT. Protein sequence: CASSQGQGGNQPQHF.

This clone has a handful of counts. CDR3 nucleotide sequence: TGTGCCAGCAGTTACGGATTCTATGGCTACACCTTC. It is translated as CASSYGFYGYTF. This chain joins TRBV6-6 and TRBJ1-2; D ambiguous. The CDR3 sequence is 12 residues long. Germline CDR1 MNHNY, CDR2 SVGAGI (reference sequence). The V and J ends lost 2 bases and 4 bases respectively, with 5 bases between them.